This T cell receptor (beta chain) is from a study of CD8 T cells in ankylosing spondylitis. J was trimmed by 6 bases and V by 3 bases; bases with no gene match: 6. The CDR3 length is 13 residues. The germline gives CDR1 DFQATT, CDR2 SNEGSKA (reference sequence). Study conclusions and caveats: Reportedly, matched ankylosing spondylitis synovial fluid was significantly enriched for disease-linked clones. Ankylosing spondylitis blood appeared to be characterized by a TCR beta motif of eight highly homologous variants.

Libraries for TCR beta were made by quantitative 5'-RACE with molecular barcodes. One entry per CDR3 protein results from TCRdb running MiXCR on the 5' RACE reads. The sample records hundreds of thousands of distinct CDR3 sequences, 20% to 25% being singletons. This clonotype has at least ten counts. The antigen is undetermined. Sequencing was performed on blood, either unsorted or a sorted T cell fraction (not recorded which). The chain joins TRBV20-1 to TRBJ2-3; 7 bases match TRBD2. The TCR originated in a female donor with ankylosing spondylitis or in good health (not recorded which). CDR3 in DNA: TGCAGTGCTAGTAGAGCGGGGCGGGATACGCAGTATTTT. This translates into CSASRAGRDTQYF.